This T cell receptor (beta chain) derives from a study of T-cell memory formation after mild COVID-19 (dated by TCRdb to about 2021). Turning to the overall study: Most TCR sequence clusters were specific to one of the two donors. Two young, previously healthy adult volunteers, one female and one male, were included in the cohort. Longitudinal TCRalpha and TCRbeta repertoire sequencing tracked T-cell clones expanding and contracting after mild COVID-19 in a couple of donors.

Overall study outcomes, separate from this receptor: The second-wave clones that peaked on day 37 were not confirmed to be SARS-CoV-2 specific. The study covered only two mild cases, and larger cohorts including severe cases with pre-infection samples were considered necessary. Clones that contracted from day 15 to 85 showed balanced CD4/CD8 phenotypes, whereas a second wave of clones that expanded from day 15 to 37 leaned towards CD4+. Contracting CD4+ clones appeared mostly in the CM and EM memory subsets, whereas CD8+ clones were enriched in EMRA. The detection of some responding clones in pre-infection memory suggests that pre-existing cross-reactive memory T cells joined the SARS-CoV-2 response.

TCRdb lists the instrument as Illumina NovaSeq 6000. TCRalpha and TCRbeta cDNA libraries were built by 5'RACE with constant-segment primers, adding sample barcodes and unique molecular identifiers. Trizol reagent was used to extract RNA from every sample. Libraries were amplified in two PCR steps, with a second sample barcode and Illumina TruSeq adapters added in the second step. The libraries were sequenced on an Illumina NovaSeq using 2 x 150 bp paired-end reads. In the authors' own workflow: The reads were demultiplexed and collapsed into UMI-guided consensus sequences using migec v1.2.7. Using mixcr v2.1.11, UMI consensuses were aligned to TRA and TRB V and J templates and then assembled into clonotypes. Expanded or contracted clonotypes were those called significant by both edgeR and NoisET, with noise models trained on biological replicates. edgeR calls used a false discovery rate-adjusted p below 0.01 and a log2 fold-change threshold of 1. As an exploratory analysis of dynamics, max-normalized trajectories of the 1000 most abundant clonotypes were examined with PCA combined with hierarchical clustering. Separately sequenced CD4+ and CD8+ repertoires were used to assign the CD4 or CD8 phenotype of responding clones. TCRdb reworked the public reads: Q25 trimming with fastp, MiXCR clone assembly, productive beta chains retained. One record per CDR3 amino acid sequence lists the most common genes and DNA. The V and J calls here are based on TCRdb, not the publication. This sample is represented by 110,000 to 150,000 distinct CDR3 sequences; 14% of them were singletons. The leading ten clones occupy around 30% of the sample.

PBMCs were isolated by Ficoll-Paque density gradient centrifugation. V was cut back by 2 bases and J by 4 bases, leaving a gap of 11 bases between them. The CDR3 measures 14 amino acids from cysteine to phenylalanine. Only the CDR3 DNA is retained, 42 bases long and in frame from the first base. Sequences MNHEY (CDR1) and SVGEGT (CDR2) are obtained from the germline V gene. A remark on this clonotype: The clone's antigen remains unknown. Within one base of it there is no much larger clone, and no base qualities were kept.

The sequence came from an adult woman who had mild COVID-19 (a few samples of this study predate the infection). The sample titles of this study are shuffled in the database, so cell type and time point are left out; the donor was told from shared clones. The chain uses TRBV6-2 or TRBV6-3 and TRBJ1-2, with the identity of the D gene unclear. The sample was PBMCs or a T cell subset sorted from them (not recorded which). CDR3 region: CASSYVESAYGYTF. The sequenced DNA is TGTGCCAGCAGTTACGTGGAGTCGGCCTATGGCTACACCTTC.